These 20 T cell receptor beta chains originate from one sample sequenced in a study of monozygotic twins with inflammatory bowel disease. For each CDR3 protein, TCRdb gives one entry from its re-call of the 5' RACE reads, without DNA. The sample includes fewer than 400,000 distinct CDR3 sequences. Sequencing was done on a sample of blood. Receptors were obtained from a human donor with ulcerative colitis or Crohn's disease, or a healthy co-twin of an affected twin (not recorded which).

The rearrangement joins TRBV11-2 to TRBJ2-7. CDR1 and CDR2 (germline): SGHAT, FQNNGV. The CDR3 length is 13 residues. CDR3 sequence reads: CASTQSLGYEQYF.

This sequence joins TRBV12-3 or TRBV12-4 and TRBJ2-1; TCRdb reports TRBD1, a call that lacks DNA to check it against. This CDR3 has 15 amino acids. This chain's CDR3 is CASTPDSDGYNEQFF.

The rearrangement links TRBV4-3 to TRBJ1-3. CDR3 size: 16 residues. From germline, CDR1 is LGHNA and CDR2 YSLEER. This CDR3 is CASSPGWPSSGNTIYF.

V usage is TRBV11-3 and J usage is TRBJ2-7. The CDR3 sequence is 15 residues long. Germline values: CDR1 SGHNT, CDR2 YENEEA. The CDR3: CASSLTSEAAYEQYF.

The chain joins TRBV6-2 or TRBV6-3 to TRBJ1-2; TCRdb returns TRBD1, unconfirmable since there is no DNA. This CDR3 comprises 14 residues. Germline CDR1 and CDR2: MNHEY and SVGEGT. The CDR3 reads CASSRSGTANGYTF.

The V gene is TRBV3-1, the J gene TRBJ2-7. The germline CDR1 and CDR2 sequences are LGHDT and YNNKEL (reference sequence). This CDR3 has 12 amino acids. The CDR3 loop is CASSQLQYEQYF.

V usage is TRBV20-1 and J usage is TRBJ2-7; TCRdb proposes TRBD2, but this gene call is untestable without DNA. Germline V gene data show CDR1 as DFQATT and CDR2 as SNEGSKA (reference sequence). The CDR3 spans 14 residues. CDR3 protein: CSARASGSYNEQYF.

This rearrangement joins TRBV12-3 or TRBV12-4 to TRBJ2-7; TCRdb reports TRBD1, a call that lacks DNA to check it against. The length of the CDR3 is 13 residues. Here the CDR3 reads CASSWGGSREQYF.

This rearrangement joins TRBV2 to TRBJ2-3; TCRdb's D call of TRBD2 is untestable without DNA. Germline V lookup: CDR1 SNHLY, CDR2 FYNNEI. The CDR3 has 13 residues. The CDR3 loop is CASSDVGRDTQYF.

The CDR3 sequence: CSARDSVAGWGREQFF. The chain uses TRBV20-1 and TRBJ2-1; as DNA is missing, the TRBD1 call by TCRdb cannot be tested. The CDR3 totals 16 residues. Germline V gene sequence: CDR1 DFQATT, CDR2 SNEGSKA (reference sequence).

The chain is built from TRBV6-2 or TRBV6-3 and TRBJ2-7; the D gene TCRdb calls, TRBD1, cannot be checked with no DNA. CDR3 length: 15 amino acids. Germline V CDR1 and CDR2: MNHEY, SVGEGT. The CDR3 reads CASSAPRGQGYEQYF.

The chain joins TRBV7-6 to TRBJ1-1. Germline V CDR1 and CDR2: SGHVS, FNYEAQ. This CDR3 contains 13 residues. The CDR3 here is CASSSDTNTEAFF.

CDR3 sequence reads: CSARPDGRNEKLFF. The chain uses TRBV20-1 and TRBJ1-4. The germline V gene encodes CDR1 DFQATT and CDR2 SNEGSKA (reference sequence). The CDR3 runs 14 residues.

J is TRBJ1-5 and V is TRBV12-3 or TRBV12-4. This CDR3 region has 17 residues. The CDR3 region is CASSLAGQTYSNQPQHF.

The rearrangement joins TRBV6-1 to TRBJ2-3. CDR1 is MNHNS and CDR2 is SASEGT in the germline V gene. This CDR3 is 15 amino acids long. The CDR3 protein is CASSTVPLSTDTQYF.

This chain connects TRBV20-1 to TRBJ2-5; no DNA is available, so the TRBD2 call from TCRdb remains unchecked. CDR3 length: 14 amino acids. Germline V gives CDR1 DFQATT, CDR2 SNEGSKA (reference sequence). The CDR3 reads CSARKGVGQETQYF.

The chain couples TRBV30 to TRBJ2-7; absent DNA, TCRdb's TRBD1 call cannot be checked. This CDR3 has 18 residues. From germline, CDR1 is GTSNPN and CDR2 SVGIG (reference sequence). The CDR3: CAWSVHPPRTGHRSRQYF.

V usage is TRBV7-2 and J usage is TRBJ2-5; TCRdb reports TRBD2, a call that lacks DNA to check it against. Germline loops: CDR1 SGHTA, CDR2 FQGNSA. CDR3 length equals 16 residues. CDR3: CASLRGSGGYQETQYF.

V is TRBV7-2 and J is TRBJ1-6. From germline, CDR1 is SGHTA and CDR2 FQGNSA. The CDR3 sequence is 13 residues long. The CDR3 sequence is CASSLTSTTPLHF.

J is TRBJ2-3 and V is TRBV20-1; TCRdb's D call of TRBD1 is untestable without DNA. CDR1 is DFQATT, CDR2 SNEGSKA, per germline (reference sequence). The CDR3 sequence is 14 residues long. CDR3: CSARPGKGADTQYF.